The entry that follows covers one T cell receptor (beta chain) sequence. This clone was counted once. Its target antigen remains unknown. No much larger clone exists at a distance of one base, and base qualities are not known. The data belong to a study of blood T cell repertoires in COVID-19 (dated by TCRdb to the early 2020s). Background for the entire study: Collaborator samples came from the United States, Italy and Spain and covered acute and convalescent phases of COVID-19. The material from the prospective study consisted of cDNA or gDNA derived from T cells, B-cell-depleted T cells, or PBMCs. Deeply sampled blood TCRbeta repertoires from subjects exposed to, actively infected with, or recovered from COVID-19 were included in the dataset. A freely available public database, intended as a resource for researchers studying the immune response to SARS-CoV-2, is where the repertoires were released. Samples were obtained from the ongoing ImmuneRACE study (first 160 participants) and from 950 to 1,500 subjects provided by 6 global collaborators. Nearly every sample came with metadata listing a de-identified subject ID, COVID-19 status, age in years and sex. Where HLA class I and class II types were available, the types were taken from metadata supplied by the sample provider, not from assay-based typing. What the study reported, not specific to this receptor: The quantity of clinical and demographic metadata differed by source and by participant and was supplied without curation.

The CDR3 numbers 17 residues from cysteine through phenylalanine. The DNA shown is the 51-base CDR3, in frame from base 1. The germline V gene encodes CDR1 LGHNA and CDR2 YSLEER. V sheds 0 bases and J sheds 1 base, leaving 13 bases between their ends. The collaborating institutions used their own protocols to collect whole blood in K2EDTA tubes. For TCRbeta analysis, collaborator samples were shipped as frozen whole blood, as isolated PBMCs, or as DNA extracted from either sample type. TCRbeta CDR3 regions were amplified from genomic DNA using the immunoSEQ Assay, a bias-controlled multiplex PCR. In the original analysis: Within the assay, amplification of reference gene primers was used to estimate how many nucleated cells each sample contained. To quantify the absolute abundance of each unique TCRbeta CDR3 rearrangement, sequence reads were collapsed and filtered. For each sample, productive Simpson clonality was calculated by taking the square root of Simpson's diversity index across productive rearrangements. As stored in TCRdb, this immuneACCESS dataset retains in-frame rearrangements with V and J assigned. A fraction of the clones does not appear; measured against another copy, unresolved V genes explain less than half of the discrepancy, and the remainder lacks a known reason. The V and J calls and clone size are taken from that table; D and trimming were inferred from the DNA. Counted in this sample were about 88,000 clones; 88% of them appeared once. The leading ten clones occupy about 2.7% of the sample.

The chain uses TRBV4-3 and TRBJ2-1; a tentative D call is TRBD2 (6 bases match). The source is a woman aged 80 or over with acute or convalescent COVID-19. The sample taken for sequencing was peripheral blood. The nucleotides are TGCGCCAGCAGCCAAGATTCCCGGGACTTTTCCTACAATGAGCAGTTCTTC. Its coded protein is CASSQDSRDFSYNEQFF.